This TCR beta chain was recovered during a study of T cell responses to AZD1222 COVID-19 vaccine. Deletions cut 3 bases from V and 6 bases from J, with 18 bases between. Germline V gene data show CDR1 as SQVTM and CDR2 as ANQGSEA. The CDR3 has 14 residues. A remark on this clone: As yet, its antigen is unknown.

Profiling relied on immunoSEQ multiplex PCR, and the TCRdb table lists in-frame clones only, not all of them. The sample lists 150,000 to 200,000 clones, over 80% occurring once. Study-level results: CD4 TCRs associated with vaccination spanned spike, dominating at 160-218 and 743-854.

The chain couples TRBV29-1 to TRBJ2-7, with D maybe TRBD1 (6 bases). The sequencing used peripheral blood, collected on day 0 of MenACWY control vaccination. The sequence was obtained from an adult in good health. As DNA, the CDR3 is TGCAGCGTTGACAGGGGCGCGGGCAGGGGCGAGCAGTACTTC. Encoded protein: CSVDRGAGRGEQYF.